This TCR beta chain was sequenced in a study of blood T cell repertoires in COVID-19. In the study overall: The cDNA or gDNA used as material had been derived from T cells, B-cell-depleted T cells, or PBMCs.

CDR1 and CDR2 from the germline V gene are MNHEY and SVGAGI. V lost 4 bases and J 5 bases, leaving 9 bases between the germline ends. This CDR3 comprises 13 residues. How the authors handled the data: Reference gene primer amplification in the assay estimated nucleated cell counts. The repertoire was sequenced with immunoSEQ multiplex PCR; TCRdb's copy has only in-frame clones and lacks some. Clone size and the V and J calls come from that table; the DNA yielded D and trimming. Altogether over 130,000 clones are present, approximately 85% being singletons, with the ten largest covering around 3.2%. The TCR was taken from a man in his fifties or sixties with acute or convalescent COVID-19. What was sequenced was peripheral blood. The V gene is TRBV6-5, the J gene TRBJ2-1; no reliable D call. CDR3 coding DNA: TGTGCCAGCAGTTTAGCTTGGGACAATGAGCAGTTCTTC. Its protein is CASSLAWDNEQFF.